This TCR beta chain appears in the sequencing data of a study of T cell changes during pregnancy in multiple sclerosis. Assay used: immunoSEQ multiplex PCR; TCRdb lists only in-frame clones, some missing. The repertoire consists of roughly 60,000 clones, with just under 95% occurring once and the leading ten covering 1.4%. CDR3 size: 18 residues. The germline V gene encodes CDR1 LGHNA and CDR2 YSLEER. V trimming: 0 bases; J trimming: 4 bases; junction bases outside the gene matches: 10. The chain employs TRBV4-3 and TRBJ2-1; 9 nucleotides line up with TRBD2. The sample here was peripheral blood, taken in the second trimester of pregnancy. The sequence was collected from a female donor with multiple sclerosis, enrolled in a pregnancy study. The CDR3 bases are TGCGCCAGCAGCCAAGATTTTGGGGCTAGCGGGGTATACAATGAGCAGTTCTTC. Translation: CASSQDFGASGVYNEQFF.